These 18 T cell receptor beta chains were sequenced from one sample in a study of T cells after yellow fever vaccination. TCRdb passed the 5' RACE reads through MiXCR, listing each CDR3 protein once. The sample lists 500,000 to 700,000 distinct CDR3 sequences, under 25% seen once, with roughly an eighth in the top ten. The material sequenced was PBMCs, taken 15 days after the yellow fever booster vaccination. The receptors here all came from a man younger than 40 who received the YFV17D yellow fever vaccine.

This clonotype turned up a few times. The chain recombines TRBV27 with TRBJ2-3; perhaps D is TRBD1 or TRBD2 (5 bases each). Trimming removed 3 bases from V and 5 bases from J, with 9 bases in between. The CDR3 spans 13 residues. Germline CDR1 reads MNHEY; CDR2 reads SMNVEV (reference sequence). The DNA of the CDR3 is TGTGCCAGCAGTTTCATGGGGGTAGATACGCAGTATTTT. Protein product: CASSFMGVDTQYF.

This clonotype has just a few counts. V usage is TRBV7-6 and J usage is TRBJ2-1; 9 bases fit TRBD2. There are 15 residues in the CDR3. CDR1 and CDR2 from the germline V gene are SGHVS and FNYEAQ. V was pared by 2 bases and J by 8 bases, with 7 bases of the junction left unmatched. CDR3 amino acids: CASSLPAGGPDEQFF. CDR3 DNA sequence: TGTGCCAGCAGCTTACCGGCGGGAGGGCCCGATGAGCAGTTCTTC.

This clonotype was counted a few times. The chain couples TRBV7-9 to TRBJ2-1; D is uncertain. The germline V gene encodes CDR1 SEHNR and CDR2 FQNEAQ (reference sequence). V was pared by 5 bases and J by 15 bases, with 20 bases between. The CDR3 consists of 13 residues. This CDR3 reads CASSPNPTAYPFF. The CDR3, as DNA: TGTGCCAGCAGCCCTAACCCGACGGCCTATCCGTTCTTC.

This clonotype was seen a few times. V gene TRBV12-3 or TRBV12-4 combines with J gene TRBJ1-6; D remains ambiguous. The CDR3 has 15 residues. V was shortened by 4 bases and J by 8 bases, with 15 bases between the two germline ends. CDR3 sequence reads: CASSSDSLGDSPLHF. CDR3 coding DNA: TGTGCCAGCAGTTCCGACTCTCTTGGGGATTCACCCCTCCACTTT.

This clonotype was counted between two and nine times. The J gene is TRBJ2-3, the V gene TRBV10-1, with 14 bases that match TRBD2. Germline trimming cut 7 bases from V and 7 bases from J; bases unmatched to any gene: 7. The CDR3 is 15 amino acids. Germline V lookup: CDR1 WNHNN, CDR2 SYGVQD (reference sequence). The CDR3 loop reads CASNRLAGGRNTQYF. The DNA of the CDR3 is TGCGCCAGCAACCGACTAGCGGGAGGGAGGAATACGCAGTATTTT.

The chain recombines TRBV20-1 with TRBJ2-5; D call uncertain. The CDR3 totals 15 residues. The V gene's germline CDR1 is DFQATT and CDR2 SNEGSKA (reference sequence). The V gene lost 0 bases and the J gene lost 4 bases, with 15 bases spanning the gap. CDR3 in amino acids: CSARDFPVDGETQYF. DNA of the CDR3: TGCAGTGCTAGAGATTTCCCCGTCGATGGAGAGACCCAGTACTTC.

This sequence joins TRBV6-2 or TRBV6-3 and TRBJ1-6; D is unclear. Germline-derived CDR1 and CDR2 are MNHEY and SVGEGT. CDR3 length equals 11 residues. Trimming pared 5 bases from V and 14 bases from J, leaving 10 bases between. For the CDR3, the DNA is TGTGCCAGCAGTGAATGGATCACCCTCCACTTT. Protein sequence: CASSEWITLHF.

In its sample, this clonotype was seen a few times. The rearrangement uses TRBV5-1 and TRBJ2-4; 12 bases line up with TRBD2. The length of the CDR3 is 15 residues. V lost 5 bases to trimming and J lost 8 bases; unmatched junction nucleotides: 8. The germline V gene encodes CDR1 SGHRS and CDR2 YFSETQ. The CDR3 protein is CASRLAGGDSYIQYF. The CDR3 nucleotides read TGCGCCAGCAGGCTAGCGGGAGGGGATTCATACATTCAGTACTTC. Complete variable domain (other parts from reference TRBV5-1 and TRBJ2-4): KAGVTQTPRYLIKTRGQQVTLSCSPISGHRSVSWYQQTPGQGLQFLFEYFSETQRNKGNFPGRFSGRQFSNSRSEMNVSTLELGDSALYLCASRLAGGDSYIQYFGAGTRLSVL.

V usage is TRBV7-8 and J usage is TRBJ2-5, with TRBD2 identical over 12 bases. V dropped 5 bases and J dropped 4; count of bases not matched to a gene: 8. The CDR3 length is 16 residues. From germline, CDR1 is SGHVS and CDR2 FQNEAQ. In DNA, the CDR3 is TGTGCCAGCAGCCCAGAACTAGCGGGAGGCTTAGAGACCCAGTACTTC. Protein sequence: CASSPELAGGLETQYF.

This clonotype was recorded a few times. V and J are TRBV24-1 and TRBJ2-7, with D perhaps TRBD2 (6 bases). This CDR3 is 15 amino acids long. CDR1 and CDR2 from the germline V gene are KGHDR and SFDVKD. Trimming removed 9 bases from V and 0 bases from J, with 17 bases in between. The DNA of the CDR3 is TGTGCCACCCCACGAAGGGAGGCTCCCTCCTACGAGCAGTACTTC. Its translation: CATPRREAPSYEQYF.

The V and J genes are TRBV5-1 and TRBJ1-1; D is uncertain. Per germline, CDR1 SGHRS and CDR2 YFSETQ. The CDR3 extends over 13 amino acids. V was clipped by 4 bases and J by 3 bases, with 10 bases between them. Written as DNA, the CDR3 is TGCGCCAGCAGCCCGGAGGGTCACACTGAAGCTTTCTTT. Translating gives CASSPEGHTEAFF.

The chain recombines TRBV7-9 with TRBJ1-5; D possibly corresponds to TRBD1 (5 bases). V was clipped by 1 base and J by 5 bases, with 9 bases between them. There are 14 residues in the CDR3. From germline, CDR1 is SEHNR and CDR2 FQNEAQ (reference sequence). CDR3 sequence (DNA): TGTGCCAGCAGCTTAGAGTCAGGGTATCAGCCCCAGCATTTT. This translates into CASSLESGYQPQHF.

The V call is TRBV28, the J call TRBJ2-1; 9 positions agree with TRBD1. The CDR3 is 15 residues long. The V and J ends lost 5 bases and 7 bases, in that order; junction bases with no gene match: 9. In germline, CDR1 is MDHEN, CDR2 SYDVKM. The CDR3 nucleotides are TGTGCCAGCAGTACTCCGGGACAGGGCAAAAATGAGCAGTTCTTC. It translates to CASSTPGQGKNEQFF.

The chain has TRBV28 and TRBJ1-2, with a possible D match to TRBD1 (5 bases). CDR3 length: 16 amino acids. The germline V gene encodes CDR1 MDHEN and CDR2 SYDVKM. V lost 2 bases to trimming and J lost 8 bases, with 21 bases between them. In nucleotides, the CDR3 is TGTGCCAGCAGTTTACTAGCGCCAGGGTCAGCCGGCGGCTACACCTTC. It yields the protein CASSLLAPGSAGGYTF.

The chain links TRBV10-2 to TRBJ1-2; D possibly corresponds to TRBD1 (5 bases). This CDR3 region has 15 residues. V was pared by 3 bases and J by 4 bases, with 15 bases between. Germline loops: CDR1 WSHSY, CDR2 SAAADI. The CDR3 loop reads CASSDPGRTIYGYTF. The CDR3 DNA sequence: TGCGCCAGCAGTGACCCGGGACGTACTATCTATGGCTACACCTTC.

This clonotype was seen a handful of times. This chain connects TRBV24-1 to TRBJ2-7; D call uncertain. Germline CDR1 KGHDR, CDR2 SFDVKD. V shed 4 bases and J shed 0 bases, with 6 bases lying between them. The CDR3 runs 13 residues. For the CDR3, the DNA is TGTGCCACCAGTGACATAAACTCCTACGAGCAGTACTTC. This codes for CATSDINSYEQYF.

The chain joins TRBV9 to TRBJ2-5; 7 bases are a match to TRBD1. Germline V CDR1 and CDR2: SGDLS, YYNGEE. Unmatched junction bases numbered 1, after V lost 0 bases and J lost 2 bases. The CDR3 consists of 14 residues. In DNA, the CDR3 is TGTGCCAGCAGCGTAGAACAGGGGCAAGAGACCCAGTACTTC. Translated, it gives CASSVEQGQETQYF.

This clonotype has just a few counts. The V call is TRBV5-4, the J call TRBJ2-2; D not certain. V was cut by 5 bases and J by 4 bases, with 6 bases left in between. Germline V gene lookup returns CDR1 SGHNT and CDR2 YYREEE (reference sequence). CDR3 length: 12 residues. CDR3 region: CASRAFTGELFF. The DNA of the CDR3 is TGTGCCAGCAGGGCTTTCACCGGGGAGCTGTTTTTT.